This is a list of T cell receptor beta chains from one sample in a study of cytotoxic CD8 clonotypes in ibrutinib-treated CLL. Sequenced by immunoSEQ multiplex PCR; TCRdb stores in-frame clones only, minus some. The sample carries 65,000 to 85,000 clones, 90% recorded once. The sample in question was PBMCs, obtained after 12 months of ibrutinib treatment. The receptors come from a human donor with chronic lymphocytic leukemia. Both conserved end residues are part of each CDR3. D genes are given only for firm matches. Part of the rows lack a size; the others show once, few, many or a class for expanded clones.

j_call: TRBJ1-4; clone_size: once; v_call: TRBV7-3; d_call: TRBD1; cdr3_nt: TGTGCCAGCAGCTCGGCCGGGACAGGGGGCGAAAAACTGTTTTTT; cdr3_aa: CASSSAGTGGEKLFF
j_call: TRBJ1-3; clone_size: .; v_call: TRBV6-1; d_call: TRBD1; cdr3_nt: TGTGCCAGCAGTGCCCCGAGGACAGGAGTCTCTGGAAACACCATATATTTT; cdr3_aa: CASSAPRTGVSGNTIYF
j_call: TRBJ1-4; clone_size: .; v_call: TRBV5-1; d_call: TRBD1; cdr3_nt: TGCGCCAGCAGCTCCGGGACAGGGGGAGAAAAACTGTTTTTT; cdr3_aa: CASSSGTGGEKLFF
j_call: TRBJ1-2; clone_size: .; v_call: TRBV30; d_call: TRBD1; cdr3_nt: TGTGCCTGGAGCAAAGGACAGGGAGTTTCTGGCTACACCTTC; cdr3_aa: CAWSKGQGVSGYTF
j_call: TRBJ2-2; clone_size: .; v_call: TRBV19; d_call: TRBD2; cdr3_nt: TGTGCCAGTAGCGCGAACCATGGAGTAGCGGGAGGGACGAACACCGGGGAGCTGTTTTTT; cdr3_aa: CASSANHGVAGGTNTGELFF
j_call: TRBJ2-7; clone_size: .; v_call: TRBV18; d_call: TRBD1; cdr3_nt: TGTGCCAGCTCACCCACGACAGGGACCCCAATTGCGTACTTC; cdr3_aa: CASSPTTGTPIAYF
j_call: TRBJ1-2; clone_size: .; v_call: TRBV5-1; d_call: TRBD1; cdr3_nt: TGCGCCAGCAGCCGCCCCGACAGGGGGCGAGGCTACACCTTC; cdr3_aa: CASSRPDRGRGYTF
j_call: TRBJ2-1; clone_size: .; v_call: TRBV7-3; d_call: TRBD2; cdr3_nt: TGTGCCAGCAGCACACGGGAGGCCCGCGGTTCCTACAATGAGCAGTTCTTC; cdr3_aa: CASSTREARGSYNEQFF
j_call: TRBJ2-2; clone_size: few; v_call: TRBV5-8; d_call: TRBD1; cdr3_nt: TGTGCCAGCAGCCGGGACAGGGGGAGATCCGGGGAGCTGTTTTTT; cdr3_aa: CASSRDRGRSGELFF
j_call: TRBJ1-2; clone_size: once; v_call: TRBV5-4; d_call: .; cdr3_nt: TGTGCCAGCAGTTTACAAGACTCGGGAGACGACTATGGCTACACCTTC; cdr3_aa: CASSLQDSGDDYGYTF
j_call: TRBJ1-1; clone_size: .; v_call: TRBV30; d_call: TRBD1; cdr3_nt: TGTGCCTGGAGTGTACACCTAACAGGGGTCACTGAAGCTTTCTTT; cdr3_aa: CAWSVHLTGVTEAFF
j_call: TRBJ2-5; clone_size: .; v_call: TRBV4-3; d_call: .; cdr3_nt: TGCGCCAGCAGCCCACAAGCCAGGCAAGAGACCCAGTACTTC; cdr3_aa: CASSPQARQETQYF
j_call: TRBJ1-1; clone_size: .; v_call: TRBV5-4; d_call: TRBD1; cdr3_nt: TGTGCCAGCAGCGGGACAGGGTTTGGGGACACTGAAGCTTTCTTT; cdr3_aa: CASSGTGFGDTEAFF
j_call: TRBJ2-7; clone_size: .; v_call: TRBV7-2; d_call: .; cdr3_nt: TGTGCCAGCAGCTTTAGGGCAGGGGGGTACGAGCAGTACTTC; cdr3_aa: CASSFRAGGYEQYF
j_call: TRBJ2-2; clone_size: .; v_call: TRBV7-2; d_call: .; cdr3_nt: TGTGCCAGCAGCGCCACAGGGAACGGGGAGCTGTTTTTT; cdr3_aa: CASSATGNGELFF
j_call: TRBJ1-1; clone_size: .; v_call: TRBV19; d_call: .; cdr3_nt: TGTGCCAGTAGGCCCCCTGGGGAGGGCACTGAAGCTTTCTTT; cdr3_aa: CASRPPGEGTEAFF
j_call: TRBJ2-2; clone_size: .; v_call: TRBV11-3; d_call: TRBD2; cdr3_nt: TGTGCCAGCAGCCTCCCTCGGGAAGCGGGAGGTCCCACCGGGGAGCTGTTTTTT; cdr3_aa: CASSLPREAGGPTGELFF
j_call: TRBJ1-2; clone_size: .; v_call: TRBV5-6; d_call: .; cdr3_nt: TGTGCCAGCAGCTCAAAGGGCAGGGGCAACTATGGCTACACCTTC; cdr3_aa: CASSSKGRGNYGYTF
j_call: TRBJ1-2; clone_size: once; v_call: TRBV27; d_call: TRBD1; cdr3_nt: TGTGCCAGCAGTTTAAAAGGGGGCTCTCGGAGTGGCTACACCTTT; cdr3_aa: CASSLKGGSRSGYTF
j_call: TRBJ1-1; clone_size: once; v_call: TRBV5-1; d_call: TRBD1; cdr3_nt: TGCGCCAGCAGCTTGGAGGGGGCGAACACCGAAGCTTTCTTT; cdr3_aa: CASSLEGANTEAFF
j_call: TRBJ1-3; clone_size: .; v_call: TRBV4-1; d_call: TRBD1; cdr3_nt: TGCGCCAGCAGCTCCCCACAGGGGGGAGCCGGAAACACCATATATTTT; cdr3_aa: CASSSPQGGAGNTIYF
j_call: TRBJ2-5; clone_size: .; v_call: TRBV5-1; d_call: TRBD2; cdr3_nt: TGCGCCAGCAGCTTAAACGGACTAGCGGGAGGGGAGACCCAGTACTTC; cdr3_aa: CASSLNGLAGGETQYF
j_call: TRBJ1-1; clone_size: .; v_call: TRBV9; d_call: TRBD1; cdr3_nt: TGTGCCAGCAGCGCCGGTTCGGGGGGACAGGGGTCGGAGGCTTTCTTT; cdr3_aa: CASSAGSGGQGSEAFF
j_call: TRBJ2-3; clone_size: .; v_call: TRBV5-6; d_call: .; cdr3_nt: TGTGCCAGCACCCTAGTTATGGTCACAGATACGCAGTATTTT; cdr3_aa: CASTLVMVTDTQYF
j_call: TRBJ2-7; clone_size: .; v_call: TRBV28; d_call: TRBD1; cdr3_nt: TGTGCCAGCAGTCCACCACAGGGGTTTAATCCTACTCCCGACTACGAGCAGTACTTC; cdr3_aa: CASSPPQGFNPTPDYEQYF
j_call: TRBJ2-3; clone_size: once; v_call: TRBV10-1; d_call: TRBD2; cdr3_nt: TGCGCCAGCAGTGAGGAGCCTCTATTTAGCGGGAGGGCCACAGATACGCAGTATTTT; cdr3_aa: CASSEEPLFSGRATDTQYF
j_call: TRBJ2-1; clone_size: .; v_call: TRBV11-2; d_call: .; cdr3_nt: TGTGCCAGCAGCTTGGACAAACAGGGCAGCCCAGAGGTTGATGAGCAGTTCTTC; cdr3_aa: CASSLDKQGSPEVDEQFF
j_call: TRBJ1-4; clone_size: .; v_call: TRBV7-2; d_call: .; cdr3_nt: TGTGCCAGCGGCCGGGGGGGCAGGGTTGAAAAACTGTTTTTT; cdr3_aa: CASGRGGRVEKLFF
j_call: TRBJ1-1; clone_size: .; v_call: TRBV5-6; d_call: .; cdr3_nt: TGTGCCAGCAGCGATGGACAGAACATGAACACTGAAGCTTTCTTT; cdr3_aa: CASSDGQNMNTEAFF
j_call: TRBJ2-7; clone_size: .; v_call: TRBV7-9; d_call: TRBD2; cdr3_nt: TGTGCCAGCAGCTACTACGAGGGACTAGCCTACGAGCAGTACTTC; cdr3_aa: CASSYYEGLAYEQYF
j_call: TRBJ2-7; clone_size: .; v_call: TRBV5-1; d_call: .; cdr3_nt: TGCGCCAGCAGCTTGTCTGAGCAAGAGCAGTACTTC; cdr3_aa: CASSLSEQEQYF